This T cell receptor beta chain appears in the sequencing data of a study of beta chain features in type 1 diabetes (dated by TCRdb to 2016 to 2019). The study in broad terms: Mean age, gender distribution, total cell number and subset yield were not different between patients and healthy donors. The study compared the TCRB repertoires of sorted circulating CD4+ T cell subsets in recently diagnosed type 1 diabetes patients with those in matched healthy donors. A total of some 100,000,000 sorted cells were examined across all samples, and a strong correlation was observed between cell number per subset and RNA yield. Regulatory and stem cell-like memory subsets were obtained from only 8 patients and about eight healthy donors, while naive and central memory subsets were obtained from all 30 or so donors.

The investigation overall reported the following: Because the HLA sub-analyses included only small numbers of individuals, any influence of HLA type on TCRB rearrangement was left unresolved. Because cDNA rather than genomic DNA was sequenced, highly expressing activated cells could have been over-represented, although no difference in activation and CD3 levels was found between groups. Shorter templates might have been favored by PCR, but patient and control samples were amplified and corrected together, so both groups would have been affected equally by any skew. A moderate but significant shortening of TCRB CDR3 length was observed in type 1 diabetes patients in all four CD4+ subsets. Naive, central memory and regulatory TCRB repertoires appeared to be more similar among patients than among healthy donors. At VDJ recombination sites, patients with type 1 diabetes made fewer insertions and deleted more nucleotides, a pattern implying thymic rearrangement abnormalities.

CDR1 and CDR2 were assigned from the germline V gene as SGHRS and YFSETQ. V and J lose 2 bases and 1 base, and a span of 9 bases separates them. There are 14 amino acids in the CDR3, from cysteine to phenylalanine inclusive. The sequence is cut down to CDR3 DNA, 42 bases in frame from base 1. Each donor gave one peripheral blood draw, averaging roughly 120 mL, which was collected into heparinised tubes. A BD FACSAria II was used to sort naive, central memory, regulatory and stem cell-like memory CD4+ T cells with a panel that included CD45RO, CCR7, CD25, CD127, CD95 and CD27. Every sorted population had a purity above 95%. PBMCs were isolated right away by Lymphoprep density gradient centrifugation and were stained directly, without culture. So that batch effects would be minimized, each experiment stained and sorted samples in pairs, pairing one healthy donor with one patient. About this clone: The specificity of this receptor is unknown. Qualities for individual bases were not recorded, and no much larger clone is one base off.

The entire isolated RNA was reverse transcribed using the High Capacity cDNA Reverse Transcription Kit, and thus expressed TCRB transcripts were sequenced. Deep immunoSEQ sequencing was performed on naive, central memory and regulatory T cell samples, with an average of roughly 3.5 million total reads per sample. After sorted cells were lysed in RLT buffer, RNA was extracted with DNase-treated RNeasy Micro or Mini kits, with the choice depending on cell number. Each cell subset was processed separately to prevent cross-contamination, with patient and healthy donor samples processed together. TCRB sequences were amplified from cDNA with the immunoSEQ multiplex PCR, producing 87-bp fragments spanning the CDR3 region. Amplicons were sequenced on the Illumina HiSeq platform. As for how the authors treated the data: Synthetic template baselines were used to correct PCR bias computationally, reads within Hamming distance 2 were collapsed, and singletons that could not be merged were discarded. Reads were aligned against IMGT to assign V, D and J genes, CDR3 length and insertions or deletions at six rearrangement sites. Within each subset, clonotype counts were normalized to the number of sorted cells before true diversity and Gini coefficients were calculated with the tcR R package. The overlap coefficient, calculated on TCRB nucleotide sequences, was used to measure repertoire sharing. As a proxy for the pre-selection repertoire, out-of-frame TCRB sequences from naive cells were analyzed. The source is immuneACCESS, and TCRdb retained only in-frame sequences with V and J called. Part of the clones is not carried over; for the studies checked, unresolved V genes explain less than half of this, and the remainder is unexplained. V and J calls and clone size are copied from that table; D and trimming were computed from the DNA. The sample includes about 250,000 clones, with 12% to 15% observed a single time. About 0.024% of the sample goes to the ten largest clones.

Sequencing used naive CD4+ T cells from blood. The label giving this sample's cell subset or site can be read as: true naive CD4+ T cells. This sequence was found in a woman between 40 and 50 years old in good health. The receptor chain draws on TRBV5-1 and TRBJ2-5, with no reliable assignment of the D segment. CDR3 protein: CASSLETLQETQYF. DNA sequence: TGCGCCAGCAGCTTAGAGACTCTCCAAGAGACCCAGTACTTC.